What follows are 23 T cell receptor beta chains derived from one specimen sequenced in a study of shared clonotypes between healthy human individuals. Profiling relied on immunoSEQ multiplex PCR, and the TCRdb table lists in-frame clones only, not all of them. The sample holds about 2.3 million clones, roughly 90% seen once. Sequencing was performed on naive CD4+ T cells from PBMCs. This sample's subset: CD45RA+ positively selected. The source is a man between 18 and 35 years old in good health. Some clones in this sample may be carry-over from other donors' samples.

The J gene is TRBJ2-1, the V gene TRBV18; the match to TRBD2 covers 8 bases. The V gene's germline CDR1 is KGHSH and CDR2 LQKENI. The V gene end was trimmed by 2 bases and the J gene end by 9 bases; junction bases not matched to a gene: 9. The CDR3 sequence is 15 residues long. As DNA, the CDR3 is TGTGCCAGCTCACCAGAGGGACTAGGGTCAAGTGAGCAGTTCTTC. It codes for CASSPEGLGSSEQFF.

The V and J genes are TRBV29-1 and TRBJ2-7; 9 nucleotides match TRBD2. Germline CDR1 and CDR2: SQVTM and ANQGSEA. Trimming at V came to 5 bases and at J to 2 bases, leaving 4 bases not matched to a gene. The CDR3 is 13 residues long. The CDR3 loop reads CSVHSGSPYEQYF. The CDR3 DNA reads TGCAGCGTTCATAGCGGGAGCCCCTACGAGCAGTACTTC.

CDR3 sequence: CASTAGGAYNEQFF. CDR3 DNA: TGCGCCAGCACGGCGGGAGGGGCCTACAATGAGCAGTTCTTC. The chain joins TRBV5-1 to TRBJ2-1; 9 nucleotides align to TRBD2. The CDR3 runs to 14 residues. Germline loops: CDR1 SGHRS, CDR2 YFSETQ. With V trimmed by 6 bases and J by 2 bases, 3 bases remained unmatched.

This rearrangement joins TRBV5-1 to TRBJ1-1; no firm D call. CDR1 and CDR2 from the germline V gene are SGHRS and YFSETQ. V was cut by 4 bases and J by 3 bases, with 13 bases left in between. This CDR3 is built from 14 residues. The CDR3 region has the DNA TGCGCCAGCAGCATCCTGCCCGCCGACACTGAAGCTTTCTTT. Translation: CASSILPADTEAFF.

This chain links TRBV7-9 with TRBJ2-7; 8 bases align to TRBD1. This CDR3 spans 13 amino acids. The germline CDR1 and CDR2 sequences are SEHNR and FQNEAQ (reference sequence). J gave up 11 bases and V 5 bases, and 11 bases lay outside the gene matches. CDR3 DNA sequence: TGTGCCAGCAGCCGTTTCGACAGGGGAATCGAGTACTTC. Residues: CASSRFDRGIEYF.

The chain carries TRBV5-1 and TRBJ2-2; TRBD1 agrees at 9 bases. With 4 bases clipped from V and 2 bases from J, the junction kept 3 bases outside the gene matches. CDR3 length: 15 residues. The germline V gene has CDR1 SGHRS and CDR2 YFSETQ. In nucleotides, the CDR3 is TGCGCCAGCAGCGAGGGACAGGGCAACACCGGGGAGCTGTTTTTT. Translated: CASSEGQGNTGELFF.

The V call is TRBV6-6, the J call TRBJ1-3; possible D gene TRBD1, 5 bases. This CDR3 region has 16 residues. Germline CDR1 MNHNY, CDR2 SVGAGI (reference sequence). V was cut by 1 base and J by 0 bases, with 10 bases left in between. The CDR3 region has the DNA TGTGCCAGCAGTTACTACGGGACCCCCTCTGGAAACACCATATATTTT. Amino acids: CASSYYGTPSGNTIYF.

The chain joins TRBV5-4 to TRBJ2-2, with 12 bases that match TRBD2. There are 16 residues in the CDR3. V shed 5 bases and J 6 bases; nucleotides not matched to a gene: 8. From germline, CDR1 is SGHNT and CDR2 YYREEE (reference sequence). DNA of the CDR3: TGTGCCAGCAGTCCTCCGGGACTAGCGGGTTCCGGGGAGCTGTTTTTT. Its protein product is CASSPPGLAGSGELFF.

To note about this clone: Other nucleotide sequences from this sample produce the same CDR3. The gene calls are TRBV11-2 and TRBJ1-4; D is undetermined. Trimming left V 3 bases short and J 5 bases short, with 10 bases between. The germline V gene has CDR1 SGHAT and CDR2 FQNNGV. This CDR3 contains 14 residues. CDR3 in amino acids: CASSLMAANEKLFF. Written as DNA, the CDR3 is TGTGCCAGCAGCTTGATGGCTGCAAATGAAAAACTGTTTTTT.

A note on this clone: The same CDR3 can be traced to other DNA sequences in this sample. This chain connects TRBV28 to TRBJ2-7; D is perhaps TRBD2 (6 bases). Germline CDR1 is MDHEN and CDR2 is SYDVKM. Deletions cut 3 bases from V and 7 bases from J, with 10 bases between. This CDR3 is 12 amino acids long. The CDR3 spells CASSFGSYEQYF. CDR3 coding DNA: TGTGCCAGCAGTTTCGGGAGTTATGAGCAGTACTTC.

V usage is TRBV6-5 and J usage is TRBJ2-7; the D is unclear. The CDR3 extends over 14 amino acids. Germline values: CDR1 MNHEY, CDR2 SVGAGI. Trimming pared 5 bases from V and 1 base from J, leaving 12 bases between. The CDR3 DNA reads as TGTGCCAGCAGTAGGGCAGAAGTTTCCTACGAGCAGTACTTC. As protein: CASSRAEVSYEQYF.

DNA for the CDR3: TGCGCCAGCAGCTTGGGGGGTTCGATCAATCAGCCCCAGCATTTT. Its translation: CASSLGGSINQPQHF. The J gene is TRBJ1-5, the V gene TRBV5-1; D call uncertain. The CDR3 has 15 amino acids. CDR1 and CDR2 from the germline V gene are SGHRS and YFSETQ. The V and J ends lost 0 bases and 3 bases respectively, with 10 bases between them.

This clone is a singleton in its sample. In DNA, the CDR3 is TGCAGCGTGAGAGAACTCAGGACAGGGTACGAAGCTTTCTTT. Translating gives CSVRELRTGYEAFF. The chain is built from TRBV29-1 and TRBJ1-1; TRBD1 matches at 8 bases. This CDR3 spans 14 amino acids. Germline V gives CDR1 SQVTM, CDR2 ANQGSEA. The J segment lost 8 bases and the V segment lost 6 bases, leaving 14 bases of the junction unmatched.

The chain recombines TRBV6-5 with TRBJ2-2; TRBD2 might be the D (6 bases). V was cut by 0 bases and J by 5 bases, with 13 bases left in between. Germline V lookup: CDR1 MNHEY, CDR2 SVGAGI. The CDR3 is made up of 16 amino acids. Written as DNA, the CDR3 is TGTGCCAGCAGTTACTCCGGGGGTCTACGAACCGGGGAGCTGTTTTTT. Amino acids: CASSYSGGLRTGELFF.

The chain combines TRBV2 with TRBJ1-2, with 7 bases that match TRBD1. The CDR3 has 14 amino acids. Germline loops: CDR1 SNHLY, CDR2 FYNNEI. The J segment lost 2 bases and the V segment lost 3 bases, leaving 3 bases of the junction unmatched. Here the CDR3 DNA reads TGTGCCAGCAGTGACCCAGGGGGGAACTATGGCTACACCTTC. Amino acid sequence: CASSDPGGNYGYTF.

This sequence joins TRBV6-5 and TRBJ1-1, with D possibly being TRBD1 (6 bases). The CDR3 spans 15 residues. Trimming removed 0 bases at V and 5 bases at J, with 13 bases between. Germline V lookup: CDR1 MNHEY, CDR2 SVGAGI. The CDR3, as DNA: TGTGCCAGCAGTTACTCGCCGGGGGCGGGGACTGAAGCTTTCTTT. Translation: CASSYSPGAGTEAFF.

This chain connects TRBV9 to TRBJ2-1; tentative D call: TRBD2 (5 bases). V gave up 4 bases and J gave up 0 bases, with 11 bases separating them. This CDR3 spans 15 amino acids. The germline V gene has CDR1 SGDLS and CDR2 YYNGEE. The CDR3 DNA reads as TGTGCCAGCAGCCATCTAGCCAGCTCCTACAATGAGCAGTTCTTC. It is translated as CASSHLASSYNEQFF.

The chain joins TRBV5-8 to TRBJ2-1; D remains ambiguous. V dropped 4 bases and J dropped 0 bases, with 11 bases sitting between them. The CDR3 is 15 residues long. Germline V CDR1 and CDR2: SGHTS, YDEGEE. The CDR3 DNA follows: TGTGCCAGCAGCCCTTTCCTTGCCTCCTACAATGAGCAGTTCTTC. Protein sequence: CASSPFLASYNEQFF.

The rearrangement uses TRBV6-5 and TRBJ1-6; 7 nucleotides match TRBD1. CDR3 size: 14 residues. The V segment lost 6 bases and the J segment 7 bases; nucleotides outside the gene matches: 6. Germline V gene sequence: CDR1 MNHEY, CDR2 SVGAGI. The CDR3 DNA reads TGTGCCAGCAGAGACAGGGTTGGGAATTCACCCCTCCACTTT. Protein product: CASRDRVGNSPLHF.

The V gene is TRBV18, the J gene TRBJ1-4; D remains unclear. Per germline, CDR1 KGHSH and CDR2 LQKENI. V lost 2 bases, J lost 4 bases, and 17 bases lay in between. The CDR3 consists of 17 residues. The CDR3 sequence is CASSPADLTPGNEKLFF. The CDR3 DNA reads as TGTGCCAGCTCACCAGCGGACCTGACCCCGGGTAATGAAAAACTGTTTTTT.

The V and J genes are TRBV25-1 and TRBJ2-1; 8 nucleotides match TRBD2. The CDR3 has 13 residues. The ends lost 6 bases at V and 6 bases at J; junction bases unmatched: 4. Germline V gene sequence: CDR1 MGHDK, CDR2 SYGVNS. The CDR3 protein is CASRPGTSNEQFF. In DNA, the CDR3 is TGTGCCAGCAGACCCGGGACTAGCAATGAGCAGTTCTTC.

The gene calls are TRBV28 and TRBJ2-7; D is perhaps TRBD2 (6 bases). Trimming removed 6 bases from V and 0 bases from J, with 15 bases in between. Looked up from germline, CDR1 is MDHEN and CDR2 is SYDVKM. The CDR3 spans 15 residues. CDR3: CASSPGTLNSYEQYF. Here the CDR3 DNA reads TGTGCCAGCAGCCCCGGGACTCTAAACTCCTACGAGCAGTACTTC.

This chain links TRBV2 with TRBJ1-3; D remains ambiguous. Germline V gene lookup returns CDR1 SNHLY and CDR2 FYNNEI. CDR3 length equals 14 residues. V dropped 6 bases and J dropped 0 bases, with 9 bases sitting between them. This CDR3 is CASRGSGSGNTIYF. CDR3 sequence (DNA): TGTGCCAGCAGGGGATCCGGCTCTGGAAACACCATATATTTT.